This T cell receptor beta chain was sequenced for a study of T cells after yellow fever vaccination (dated by TCRdb to about 2019). Concerning the study at large: The SMART-Seq v4 Ultra Low Input RNA kit was used to prepare libraries from fractions with low cell numbers. To follow T-cell clones before and after both primary and booster YFV17D yellow fever vaccination, bulk TCR alpha and beta repertoires underwent longitudinal sequencing. Two healthy male donors, one aged 18 to 30 and one aged 30 to 40 years, made up the cohort. Bulk PBMC replicates and cell subsets were isolated from blood drawn at multiple timepoints before and after both primary and secondary immunization.

Taken from cysteine to phenylalanine, the CDR3 has 11 residues. CDR3 DNA is the only sequence kept; it has 33 bases, read in frame from the first base. V was cut back by 6 bases and J by 5 bases, leaving a gap of 10 bases between them. The germline V gene sets CDR1 to SQVTM and CDR2 to ANQGSEA. This clonotype was seen at least ten times. Its antigen is not yet known. Base quality data are lacking; no much larger clone is found one base away. The sample's treatment or condition label, decoded: live attenuated yellow fever vaccine strain. At every blood-draw timepoint, two biological replicates of bulk PBMCs were collected. A standard Ficoll-Paque protocol was used to isolate PBMCs from peripheral blood. RNA was extracted with TriZol from bulk PBMCs, CD4 and CD8 fractions, and dextramer-positive and dextramer-negative fractions. Synthesis of TCR cDNA relied on 5'RACE template switching, a step that introduced a universal primer site along with unique molecular identifiers. Priming of cDNA synthesis was performed from both the TCR alpha and TCR beta constant segments. Library amplification involved two PCR steps, and the second step added sample barcodes and sequencing adapters. Sequencing of libraries was done on Illumina HiSeq 2500 (2x100 bp) or NovaSeq (2x150 bp). In the source study's methods: MIGEC was used to demultiplex reads and collapse the reads into UMI consensus sequences, and MiXCR was used for V(D)J alignment. Clonotypes responding to the vaccine were identified with edgeR on replicate PBMC samples, with the criteria of FDR below 0.01 and a log2 fold change above 5 up to day 15. Each bulk clonotype received a CD4 or CD8 identity based on whether the sequenced CD4 or CD8 repertoire contained that clonotype at higher abundance. Using fastp trimming at Q25 and MiXCR clonotype assembly, TCRdb reanalyzed the public sequencing data and kept in-frame beta chains. Rows merge per CDR3 protein into single entries with the most common DNA and genes. TCRdb's processing, not the study's, gives the V and J calls here. The sample table shows 450,000 to 600,000 distinct CDR3 sequences, and 13% are seen once. More than 13% of the sample belongs to the ten largest clones.

Broad study findings and their caveats: Computational filtering was needed because FACS-sorted repertoires could contain abundant contaminating clonotypes from the bulk population. A small share of clonotypes occurred in both CD4 and CD8 compartments, likely arising from convergent recombination. The study included only a couple of donors, which limits how far the findings can be generalized. Compared with the primary T-cell response, the secondary T-cell response was weaker but faster, peaking on day 5 rather than day 15. Most clones expanded after primary vaccination were re-detected after the booster (around 96% of CD4 and around 88% of CD8), suggesting broad memory maintenance.

Sequences were derived from PBMCs, sampled on the day of the yellow fever booster vaccination. The origin of this receptor is a man aged 30-40 years who received the YFV17D yellow fever vaccine. Here the chain combines TRBV29-1 and TRBJ2-5; no confident D gene assignment can be made. The CDR3: CSVRSSETQYF. The DNA sequence reads TGCAGCGTGCGGTCCAGTGAGACCCAGTACTTC. Reference TRBV29-1 and TRBJ2-5 genes cover what lies past the CDR3, so the full variable domain is SAVISQKPSRDICQRGTSLTIQCQVDSQVTMMFWYRQQPGQSLTLIATANQGSEATYESGFVIDKFPISRPNLTFSTLTVSNMSPEDSSIYLCSVRSSETQYFGPGTRLLVL.